The present entry profiles one TCR beta chain with its context. Germline CDR1 is MNHNY and CDR2 is SVGAGI (reference sequence). The CDR3 runs 14 residues. V shed 7 bases, J shed 6 bases, and the junction held 8 bases outside the gene matches. These data are taken from a study of cytomegalovirus exposure and HLA in healthy donors. PCR employed 60 Vbeta and 13 Jbeta primers. Libraries were prepared by immunoSEQ multiplex PCR; TCRdb keeps only in-frame clonotypes and omits some of them. Among more than 90,000 clones listed, approximately 71% were seen once. This chain links TRBV6-6 with TRBJ2-2; 7 positions match TRBD1. The clonotype comes from a female donor in good health and CMV-seronegative. Sequencing was done on a sample of PBMCs. The CDR3 loop reads CASNEQGVAGELFF. The CDR3 region has the DNA TGTGCCAGCAACGAGCAGGGGGTCGCCGGGGAGCTGTTTTTT.